These T cell receptor beta chains were read from a single sample in a study of cytomegalovirus exposure and HLA in healthy donors. Assay used: immunoSEQ multiplex PCR; TCRdb lists only in-frame clones, some missing. The top ten hold roughly 1.2% of the sample, which has almost 200,000 clones, 80% to 85% seen once. Sequencing input: PBMCs. These receptors were taken from a woman under 40 in good health and CMV-seronegative. Both conserved end residues are part of each CDR3. Each record gives: V gene, D gene, CDR3 protein. A D gene is named only where the DNA matches it firmly.

TRBV29-1 | . | CSVDVSGITDTQYF
TRBV6-5 | TRBD2 | CASKTSGGTNEQFF
TRBV2 | . | CASKQEGNEQFF
TRBV2 | TRBD1 | CASMRTGGGTEAFF
TRBV6-5 | TRBD1 | CASRLGQGSSEAQHF
TRBV2 | . | CASRGDGGSYNSPLHF
TRBV5-1 | TRBD1 | CASSLGDRATNEKLFF
TRBV4-2 | . | CASSQRGRGGNQPQHF
TRBV14 | . | CASSQDQGGGKGNEQFF
TRBV27 | TRBD1 | CASSLTGLRTEAFF
TRBV6-4 | TRBD2 | CASSLAGDASYEQYF
TRBV18 | TRBD1 | CASSPTGGNSYNSPLHF
TRBV9 | . | CASSPPGVGANSPLHF
TRBV5-4 | . | CASSRATAQKLFF
TRBV5-1 | . | CASSYQPQGNTEAFF
TRBV18 | . | CASSPSRGSVNEKLFF
TRBV6-1 | TRBD1 | CASIQGTGDGYTF
TRBV30 | TRBD2 | CAWIRRGATDTQYF
TRBV19 | TRBD1 | CASTRGQSNTEAFF
TRBV5-4 | . | CASSPRQTMNTEAFF
TRBV6-5 | TRBD1 | CASSFAGGGLNTEAFF
TRBV6-5 | . | CASSFGGIGNTIYF
TRBV5-6 | TRBD1 | CASSLAGGGSFGEQFF
TRBV4-2 | . | CASSQDWASYNEQFF
TRBV29-1 | TRBD1 | CSVQQGASSYNEQFF
TRBV2 | TRBD1 | CASREDRSHETQYF
TRBV6-1 | . | CASITGSANEKLFF
TRBV27 | TRBD1 | CASSSEGQGARGYTF
TRBV6-1 | TRBD1 | CASSESRTGGNTIYF
TRBV6-1 | TRBD2 | CASSEILAGRYF
TRBV5-6 | TRBD1 | CASSTGTGLYGYTF
TRBV5-1 | . | CASSLEASNQPQHF
TRBV9 | TRBD2 | CASSVGNSGGIETQYF
TRBV11-2 | TRBD1 | CASSLEWTGGSPLHF
TRBV30 | . | CAWSLGSLSGNTIYF
TRBV6-1 | TRBD2 | CASRRTSGGPGELFF
TRBV28 | TRBD1 | CASSKTGGFNQPQHF
TRBV30 | . | CAWSSYNSNQPQHF
TRBV28 | TRBD1 | CATKGDSPPPLHF
TRBV11-2 | . | CASTPRGRAEAFF
TRBV18 | TRBD2 | CASSPRAGGPTNTGELFF
TRBV6-6 | TRBD2 | CASSSGLAADEQFF
TRBV19 | TRBD1 | CASSRQGRQPQHF
TRBV19 | . | CASRDGGSGNEKLFF
TRBV18 | . | CASSLGQRNTEAFF
TRBV27 | . | CASSPRQVYYEQYF
TRBV5-1 | . | CASSLQNPGYIYGYTF
TRBV5-6 | . | CASSLYTAGQKETQYF
TRBV5-4 | TRBD1 | CASSLGTGSYGYTF
TRBV4-2 | . | CASSRRGAGANVLTF
TRBV10-2 | . | CASSEYRYEQYF
TRBV19 | TRBD1 | CASSTNDRVQYF
TRBV28 | TRBD2 | CASSSTVLAGGPRNEQFF
TRBV27 | . | CASSLSSGAGNTIYF
TRBV6-5 | . | CASSYSRGLGYTF
TRBV5-1 | TRBD2 | CASSSFSGSSYEQYF
TRBV11-2 | . | CASSLDGRQTQYF
TRBV28 | TRBD1 | CASREQGANTEAFF
TRBV5-4 | . | CASSPAQGTGSWGEQFF